This is a list of T cell receptor beta chains from one sample in a study of Ad26.COV2.S vaccination and SARS-CoV-2 variants. The repertoire was sequenced with immunoSEQ multiplex PCR; TCRdb's copy has only in-frame clones and lacks some. The data show about 370,000 clones, approximately 90% seen once. Source: peripheral blood, taken in a trial of Ad26.COV2.S vaccine versus placebo. These receptors were taken from a person aged 18-65 years who received the Ad26.COV2.S COVID-19 vaccine or a placebo. The CDR3 runs from the conserved cysteine through the conserved F or W. A D gene is named only where the DNA matches it firmly. A clone size is listed for some rows: how often the clone was seen (once, few, many), or a class if it is expanded.

V	size	D	J	CDR3	DNA
TRBV7-6	-	-	TRBJ2-5	CASSSGMETQYF	TGTGCCAGCAGCTCGGGGATGGAGACCCAGTACTTC
TRBV18	-	-	TRBJ1-4	CASSPDPSSGVFF	TGTGCCAGCTCACCGGACCCCTCATCAGGGGTGTTTTTT
TRBV19	-	-	TRBJ1-5	CASSIAVEDQPQHF	TGTGCCAGTAGTATAGCCGTGGAAGATCAGCCCCAGCATTTT
TRBV9	once	-	TRBJ1-4	CASRLSDRPYEKLFF	TGTGCCAGCAGACTATCGGACAGACCATATGAAAAACTGTTTTTT
TRBV18	-	TRBD1	TRBJ1-2	CASSPVVRTGGGYTF	TGTGCCAGCTCACCTGTCGTAAGGACAGGCGGCGGCTACACCTTC
TRBV9	once	TRBD2	TRBJ2-3	CASSKSTSGGLTDTQYF	TGTGCCAGCAGTAAGTCGACTAGCGGGGGACTCACAGATACGCAGTATTTT
TRBV30	once	TRBD1	TRBJ1-2	CAWSPDRGYGYTF	TGTGCCTGGAGTCCGGACAGGGGTTATGGCTACACCTTC
TRBV6-2/TRBV6-3	-	-	TRBJ2-7	CASSYTGNYEQYF	TGTGCCAGCAGTTACACAGGGAACTACGAGCAGTACTTC
TRBV2	-	-	TRBJ1-3	CASSVGTRSGNTIYF	TGTGCCAGCAGCGTTGGAACGCGCTCTGGAAACACCATATATTTT
TRBV6-1	-	-	TRBJ1-5	CASSEARSTYYNQPQHF	TGTGCCAGCAGTGAAGCGCGGAGTACGTACTACAATCAGCCCCAGCATTTT
TRBV5-1	-	-	TRBJ2-3	CASSLDSGGTDTQYF	TGCGCCAGCAGCTTGGACAGCGGAGGGACAGATACGCAGTATTTT
TRBV5-4	few	-	TRBJ2-7	CASSLFASYEQYF	TGTGCCAGCAGCTTGTTTGCCAGCTACGAGCAGTACTTC
TRBV4-1	-	-	TRBJ2-1	CASSQGETVNNEQFF	TGCGCCAGCAGCCAAGGGGAGACAGTAAACAATGAGCAGTTCTTC
TRBV13	-	-	TRBJ2-7	CASSFLGDGSYEQYF	TGTGCCAGCAGCTTCCTAGGGGACGGCTCCTACGAGCAGTACTTC
TRBV5-6	once	TRBD1	TRBJ2-3	CASSLVGGSGATDTQYF	TGTGCCAGCAGCTTGGTAGGGGGCTCTGGGGCCACAGATACGCAGTATTTT
TRBV7-2	-	-	TRBJ1-5	CASSLVEKPQHF	TGTGCCAGCAGCTTAGTAGAAAAGCCCCAGCATTTT
TRBV4-1	-	-	TRBJ1-1	CASSQPGIQNTEAFF	TGCGCCAGCAGCCAGCCCGGGATCCAGAACACTGAAGCTTTCTTT
TRBV15	-	TRBD1	TRBJ2-7	CATSFGQGSSYEQYF	TGTGCCACCAGCTTCGGACAGGGGTCCTCCTACGAGCAGTACTTC
TRBV4-3	-	-	TRBJ2-3	CASSQDYSTDTQYF	TGCGCCAGCAGCCAAGATTACAGCACAGATACGCAGTATTTT
TRBV4-1	-	-	TRBJ1-1	CASAAVNTEAFF	TGCGCCTCCGCCGCGGTGAACACTGAAGCTTTCTTT
TRBV7-9	-	TRBD1	TRBJ2-3	CASSTGGADTQYF	TGTGCCAGCAGCACAGGGGGAGCAGATACGCAGTATTTT
TRBV4-1	-	-	TRBJ1-3	CASSQPSRKGRGNTIYF	TGCGCCAGCAGCCAGCCTTCGCGAAAGGGCCGTGGAAACACCATATATTTT
TRBV7-9	-	-	TRBJ1-2	CASSLGQINYGYTF	TGTGCCAGCAGCTTAGGCCAAATTAACTATGGCTACACCTTC
TRBV30	-	-	TRBJ1-2	CAWSVPGGGTDYGYTF	TGTGCCTGGAGTGTACCGGGTGGGGGGACGGACTATGGCTACACCTTC
TRBV7-9	-	-	TRBJ2-6	CASSHIAGANVLTF	TGTGCCAGCAGCCACATAGCTGGGGCCAACGTCCTGACTTTC
TRBV14	-	TRBD1	TRBJ2-2	CASSQDMIIWGTARRTGELFF	TGTGCCAGCAGCCAAGATATGATTATATGGGGGACAGCCCGGAGGACCGGGGAGCTGTTTTTT
TRBV4-2	-	TRBD2	TRBJ2-1	CASSQDLLAGGYEQFF	TGTGCCAGCAGCCAAGATTTACTAGCGGGGGGCTATGAGCAGTTCTTC
TRBV19	-	-	TRBJ1-1	CASSIGWTGAFF	TGTGCCAGTAGTATAGGTTGGACTGGGGCTTTCTTT
TRBV4-3	-	-	TRBJ2-7	CASSQDPGSPREQYF	TGCGCCAGCAGCCAAGACCCCGGGAGTCCCCGAGAGCAGTACTTC
TRBV4-2	-	-	TRBJ2-7	CASSPLRGGEQYF	TGTGCCAGCAGCCCACTCAGGGGTGGCGAGCAGTACTTC
TRBV12-3/TRBV12-4	-	TRBD1	TRBJ1-6	CASRGQGNSPLHF	TGTGCCAGCAGAGGACAGGGGAATTCACCCCTCCACTTT
TRBV11-2	-	-	TRBJ1-2	CASSLGWASYGYTF	TGTGCCAGCAGCTTAGGGTGGGCTAGCTATGGCTACACCTTC
TRBV9	-	TRBD1	TRBJ1-1	CASSVVRTGEAFF	TGTGCCAGCAGCGTAGTGAGGACAGGTGAAGCTTTCTTT
TRBV27	-	TRBD1	TRBJ1-5	CASSLSGTGDQPQHF	TGTGCCAGCAGTTTATCAGGGACAGGGGATCAGCCCCAGCATTTT
TRBV7-9	-	TRBD1	TRBJ2-7	CASSHIGQGARGEQYF	TGTGCCAGCAGCCATATTGGACAGGGGGCAAGGGGCGAGCAGTACTTC
TRBV7-9	-	-	TRBJ1-2	CASSTDRYGYTF	TGTGCCAGCAGCACTGACAGATATGGCTACACCTTC
TRBV27	-	TRBD1	TRBJ2-1	CASSFGRTGTVSEQFF	TGTGCCAGCAGTTTCGGCCGGACAGGGACCGTCAGTGAGCAGTTCTTC
TRBV29-1	-	-	TRBJ1-1	CSVRESGDTEAFF	TGCAGCGTTCGGGAGTCTGGCGACACTGAAGCTTTCTTT
TRBV7-9	-	-	TRBJ2-7	CASSLWDEQYF	TGTGCCAGCAGCTTATGGGACGAGCAGTACTTC
TRBV6-4	-	-	TRBJ2-3	CASSDSDGSDTQYF	TGTGCCAGCAGTGACTCGGATGGTTCGGATACGCAGTATTTT
TRBV11-2	-	TRBD1	TRBJ2-2	CASSLDIGTGFSVGELFF	TGTGCCAGCAGCTTAGATATCGGGACAGGGTTTTCGGTCGGGGAGCTGTTTTTT
TRBV7-2	-	-	TRBJ1-5	CASRAAVFSNQPQHF	TGTGCCAGCAGAGCGGCAGTGTTTAGCAATCAGCCCCAGCATTTT
TRBV5-1	-	-	TRBJ1-1	CASSLVPGGNTEAFF	TGCGCCAGCAGCTTGGTTCCAGGCGGGAACACTGAAGCTTTCTTT
TRBV19	-	-	TRBJ1-2	CASSPAGFSYGYTF	TGTGCCAGTAGCCCGGCGGGTTTCAGCTATGGCTACACCTTC
TRBV19	-	-	TRBJ1-4	CASSLGVLATREKLFF	TGTGCCAGTAGCCTCGGGGTCTTGGCCACGCGGGAAAAACTGTTTTTT
TRBV5-1	-	-	TRBJ2-3	CASSLARGALTDTQYF	TGCGCCAGCAGCTTGGCCCGAGGGGCCCTCACAGATACGCAGTATTTT
TRBV19	-	-	TRBJ1-4	CASEAGSANEKLFF	TGTGCCAGTGAGGCGGGGTCGGCTAATGAAAAACTGTTTTTT
TRBV9	-	-	TRBJ1-6	CASSVDRTNSPLHF	TGTGCCAGCAGCGTCGACAGGACTAATTCACCCCTCCACTTT
TRBV19	once	TRBD1	TRBJ1-2	CASSTRGQGRYGYTF	TGTGCCAGTAGTACCCGCGGACAGGGGCGGTATGGCTACACCTTC